The entry below describes one TCR beta chain. Its antigen is undetermined. Here immunoSEQ multiplex PCR was the method, and the copy in TCRdb shows in-frame clones only, minus some. This repertoire shows roughly 20,000 clones, approximately 83% found once; its top ten account for 62%. This entry belongs to a study of OX40 agonist ivuxolimab in advanced cancers. Whole-study findings and limits: Patients with a partial response at 0.1-3.0 mg/kg had among the lowest clonal expansion.

The CDR3 has 14 residues. In germline, CDR1 is SGHRS, CDR2 YFSETQ. With 0 bases removed from V and 0 bases from J, the gap between germline ends came to 5 bases. This TCR was recovered from an adult with an advanced solid tumor such as melanoma, head and neck, liver or kidney cancer. The sequenced sample was CD4+ or CD8+ T cells sorted from blood, obtained in a trial of the OX40 agonist ivuxolimab. The V call is TRBV5-1, the J call TRBJ2-3; D remains unclear. The CDR3: CASSLEGSTDTQYF. The CDR3 DNA reads TGCGCCAGCAGCTTGGAGGGTAGCACAGATACGCAGTATTTT.